Below, 21 T cell receptor beta chains from the same sample are listed, as sequenced in a study of blood T cell repertoires in COVID-19. TCRdb's table, derived via immunoSEQ multiplex PCR, lists solely in-frame clones and lacks some. The table shows about 400,000 clones, with around nine tenths occurring only once. What was sequenced was PBMCs or T cells enriched from blood (not recorded which). The source is a woman in her forties or fifties who had recovered from COVID-19.

With respect to this clone: In the same sample, other DNA sequences code for this CDR3. This chain joins TRBV28 and TRBJ1-2; D may be TRBD1 (5 bases). Trimming cost V 3 bases and J 2 bases, with 10 bases left between them. Germline V CDR1 and CDR2: MDHEN, SYDVKM. The CDR3 has 14 amino acids. The CDR3 DNA reads as TGTGCCAGCAGTTTGAGGGGACTCAACTATGGCTACACCTTC. Encoded protein: CASSLRGLNYGYTF.

V and J are TRBV2 and TRBJ2-7, with 7 positions matching TRBD1. Germline V gene sequence: CDR1 SNHLY, CDR2 FYNNEI. The CDR3 extends over 15 amino acids. The V gene end was trimmed by 6 bases and the J gene end by 3 bases; junction bases not matched to a gene: 11. The CDR3 loop reads CASRKQGLGNYEQYF. CDR3 nucleotides: TGTGCCAGCAGGAAACAGGGGCTGGGTAACTACGAGCAGTACTTC. Complete variable domain (other parts from reference TRBV2 and TRBJ2-7): EPEVTQTPSHQVTQMGQEVILRCVPISNHLYFYWYRQILGQKVEFLVSFYNNEISEKSEIFDDQFSVERPDGSNFTLKIRSTKLEDSAMYFCASRKQGLGNYEQYFGPGTRLTVT.

This chain joins TRBV4-2 and TRBJ1-3; 7 positions match TRBD1. J gave up 0 bases and V 3 bases, and 17 bases lay outside the gene matches. The CDR3 length is 20 residues. In germline, CDR1 is LGHNA, CDR2 YNFKEQ. CDR3 DNA sequence: TGTGCCAGCAGCCAGAGAGAATTGACCGGGACAGCAAGCTCTGGAAACACCATATATTTT. Translation: CASSQRELTGTASSGNTIYF.

V is TRBV5-1 and J is TRBJ1-2; tentatively, D is TRBD1 (5 bases). Trimming took off 2 bases at V and 4 bases at J, with 15 bases between the two ends. Germline V CDR1 and CDR2: SGHRS, YFSETQ. The CDR3 contains 15 residues. CDR3 sequence reads: CASSLTLDRLYGYTF. As DNA, the CDR3 is TGCGCCAGCAGCTTAACCCTTGACAGACTCTATGGCTACACCTTC.

This clone was observed once. V gene TRBV19 combines with J gene TRBJ1-2; TRBD1 matches at 7 bases. Germline CDR1 and CDR2: LNHDA and SQIVND (reference sequence). CDR3 length: 13 amino acids. Trimming cost V 6 bases and J 2 bases; bases outside gene matches: 3. CDR3 amino acids: CASRLTGNYGYTF. The CDR3 DNA follows: TGTGCCAGTAGGTTGACAGGGAACTATGGCTACACCTTC.

This clone is a singleton in its sample. The gene calls are TRBV7-9 and TRBJ2-1, with 12 bases identical to TRBD2. The germline gives CDR1 SEHNR, CDR2 FQNEAQ (reference sequence). This CDR3 is 16 amino acids long. Trimming took 5 bases from V and 6 from J; bases not matched to a gene: 8. This CDR3 reads CASSRGSSGGGNEQFF. As DNA, the CDR3 is TGTGCCAGCAGCCGTGGTTCTAGCGGGGGGGGCAATGAGCAGTTCTTC.

This clone has a single count. The chain employs TRBV7-2 and TRBJ1-1; TRBD1 might be the D (6 bases). The CDR3 is made up of 16 amino acids. Germline CDR1 reads SGHTA; CDR2 reads FQGNSA. Trimming pared 3 bases from V and 4 bases from J, leaving 18 bases between. The CDR3, as DNA: TGTGCCAGCAGCTTTATCTCGACAGGCGGAGGCACTGAAGCTTTCTTT. It is translated as CASSFISTGGGTEAFF.

The chain has TRBV10-3 and TRBJ1-6; possibly TRBD1 for D (5 bases). V lost 6 bases and J 5 bases, leaving 17 bases between the germline ends. CDR1 is ENHRY, CDR2 SYGVKD, per germline. The CDR3 is made up of 16 amino acids. The CDR3 DNA reads TGTGCCATCAGCGCGGGGGGTCTCGGGGATAATTCACCCCTCCACTTT. This translates into CAISAGGLGDNSPLHF.

The chain recombines TRBV7-3 with TRBJ2-5; a possible D gene is TRBD1 (6 bases). Germline V gene lookup returns CDR1 SGHTA and CDR2 FQGTGA. This CDR3 contains 13 residues. Between the trimmed V and J ends, which lost 5 bases and 4 bases, there was a span of 11 bases. DNA for the CDR3: TGTGCCAGCAGCCAGTCGGACAGAGAGACCCAGTACTTC. This gives the protein CASSQSDRETQYF.

The chain couples TRBV6-2 or TRBV6-3 to TRBJ2-7; D is unresolved. Trimming took off 2 bases at V and 4 bases at J, with 9 bases between the two ends. This CDR3 spans 13 amino acids. The germline CDR1 and CDR2 sequences are MNHEY and SVGEGT. The CDR3 sequence: CASSYPSEYEQYF. Here the CDR3 DNA reads TGTGCCAGCAGTTACCCCAGCGAGTACGAGCAGTACTTC.

The chain combines TRBV5-1 with TRBJ1-2; 7 positions agree with TRBD1. The V and J ends lost 4 bases and 8 bases, in that order; junction bases with no gene match: 17. The CDR3 contains 16 residues. The germline V gene has CDR1 SGHRS and CDR2 YFSETQ. CDR3 amino acids: CASSLESTGWIRGYTF. CDR3 DNA: TGCGCCAGCAGCCTAGAGTCGACAGGGTGGATAAGGGGCTACACCTTC. The variable domain in full, with the rest retrieved from reference TRBV5-1 and TRBJ1-2, is KAGVTQTPRYLIKTRGQQVTLSCSPISGHRSVSWYQQTPGQGLQFLFEYFSETQRNKGNFPGRFSGRQFSNSRSEMNVSTLELGDSALYLCASSLESTGWIRGYTFGSGTRLTVV.

V usage is TRBV5-4 and J usage is TRBJ1-2, with D perhaps TRBD1 (5 bases). The CDR3 extends over 17 amino acids. Germline assignment: CDR1 SGHNT and CDR2 YYREEE (reference sequence). V dropped 0 bases and J dropped 1 base, with 16 bases sitting between them. DNA for the CDR3: TGTGCCAGCAGCTTGGAACCACAGGATCCTTATAACTATGGCTACACCTTC. It yields the protein CASSLEPQDPYNYGYTF.

The chain employs TRBV4-2 and TRBJ2-5; TRBD1 matches at 8 bases. The CDR3 runs to 18 residues. J gave up 1 base and V 2 bases, and 12 bases lay outside the gene matches. The germline CDR1 and CDR2 sequences are LGHNA and YNFKEQ. The CDR3 DNA reads TGTGCCAGCAGCCAATTCCCGCAGGGGGCCCCTTCCCAAGAGACCCAGTACTTC. This translates into CASSQFPQGAPSQETQYF.

V usage is TRBV5-4 and J usage is TRBJ1-1; maybe TRBD1 (6 bases). V was clipped by 2 bases and J by 4 bases, with 15 bases between them. This CDR3 comprises 15 residues. Germline CDR1 and CDR2: SGHNT and YYREEE (reference sequence). CDR3 DNA: TGTGCCAGCAGCTTACCAGGGGCCATGAGCACTGAAGCTTTCTTT. Translating it yields CASSLPGAMSTEAFF.

V gene TRBV28 combines with J gene TRBJ2-2, with D perhaps TRBD2 (5 bases). The germline gives CDR1 MDHEN, CDR2 SYDVKM. This CDR3 has 15 amino acids. V was pared by 5 bases and J by 6 bases, with 16 bases between. The CDR3 DNA is TGTGCCAGCAGTACCCCGGAAGGGAGTGCCGGGGAGCTGTTTTTT. Its protein is CASSTPEGSAGELFF.

V gene TRBV27 combines with J gene TRBJ2-1, with TRBD2 identical over 10 bases. Germline values: CDR1 MNHEY, CDR2 SMNVEV (reference sequence). This CDR3 has 16 residues. The trim removed 3 bases at V and 4 bases at J, leaving 6 bases unmatched. CDR3 residues: CASSLIAGGRYNEQFF. CDR3 bases: TGTGCCAGCAGTTTGATAGCGGGGGGCAGGTACAATGAGCAGTTCTTC.

This chain's CDR3 is CASSPGTLHEQYF. In DNA, the CDR3 is TGTGCCAGCAGCCCCGGGACTCTCCACGAGCAGTACTTC. The chain joins TRBV11-3 to TRBJ2-7, with D possibly being TRBD2 (6 bases). Per the germline V gene, CDR1 is SGHNT and CDR2 is YENEEA. The CDR3 has 13 residues. Trimming took off 5 bases at V and 5 bases at J, with 13 bases between the two ends.

The chain links TRBV19 to TRBJ2-3; TRBD1 agrees at 10 bases. Germline assignment: CDR1 LNHDA and CDR2 SQIVND (reference sequence). The CDR3 runs to 16 residues. Losses at the gene ends were 6 bases for V and 3 bases for J; bases not matched to a gene: 9. For the CDR3, the DNA is TGTGCCAGTAGCATAAGGAAGGGACAGGGGACAGATACGCAGTATTTT. Protein sequence: CASSIRKGQGTDTQYF.

The CDR3 nucleotides read TGTGCCTGGGGTACAGGGGTATGGTATCAGCCCCAGCATTTT. This gives the protein CAWGTGVWYQPQHF. This chain joins TRBV30 and TRBJ1-5, with 7 bases fitting TRBD1. V trimming: 5 bases; J trimming: 5 bases; junction bases outside the gene matches: 9. Germline CDR1 is GTSNPN and CDR2 is SVGIG (reference sequence). There are 14 residues in the CDR3.

The V gene is TRBV7-2, the J gene TRBJ1-2; D perhaps matches TRBD1 (5 bases). V was clipped by 1 base and J by 7 bases, with 16 bases between them. The germline CDR1 and CDR2 sequences are SGHTA and FQGNSA. The CDR3 has 15 amino acids. CDR3 residues: CASSLEARVGSGYTF. The CDR3, as DNA: TGTGCCAGCAGCTTAGAGGCCAGGGTTGGCAGTGGCTACACCTTC. Supplemented by reference TRBV7-2 and TRBJ1-2, the full variable domain reads GAGVSQSPSNKVTEKGKDVELRCDPISGHTALYWYRQSLGQGLEFLIYFQGNSAPDKSGLPSDRFSAERTGGSVSTLTIQRTQQEDSAVYLCASSLEARVGSGYTFGSGTRLTVV.

The chain recombines TRBV29-1 with TRBJ1-1; D might be TRBD1 (5 bases). This CDR3 has 15 residues. Germline assignment: CDR1 SQVTM and CDR2 ANQGSEA. V was clipped by 7 bases and J by 0 bases, with 18 bases between them. The CDR3 sequence is CSAYGVGALNTEAFF. As DNA, the CDR3 is TGCAGCGCCTATGGGGTTGGGGCGTTGAACACTGAAGCTTTCTTT. The whole variable domain, remainder taken from reference TRBV29-1 and TRBJ1-1, is SAVISQKPSRDICQRGTSLTIQCQVDSQVTMMFWYRQQPGQSLTLIATANQGSEATYESGFVIDKFPISRPNLTFSTLTVSNMSPEDSSIYLCSAYGVGALNTEAFFGQGTRLTVV.